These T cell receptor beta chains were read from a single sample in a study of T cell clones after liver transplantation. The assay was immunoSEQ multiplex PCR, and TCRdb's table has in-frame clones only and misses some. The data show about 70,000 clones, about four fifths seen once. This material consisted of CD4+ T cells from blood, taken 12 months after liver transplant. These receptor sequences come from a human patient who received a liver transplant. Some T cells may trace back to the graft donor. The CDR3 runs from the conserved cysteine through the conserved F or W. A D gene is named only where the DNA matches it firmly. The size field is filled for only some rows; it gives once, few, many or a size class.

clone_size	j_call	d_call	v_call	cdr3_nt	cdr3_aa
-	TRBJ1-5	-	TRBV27	TGTGCCAGCAGTTTATGGGGAAATAATCAGCCCCAGCATTTT	CASSLWGNNQPQHF
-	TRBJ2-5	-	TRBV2	TGTGCCAGCAACAGGGAGGCGGGAGAGACCCAGTACTTC	CASNREAGETQYF
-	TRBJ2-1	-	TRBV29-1	TGCATTGCGGGCACAGTGGCCTACAATGAGCAGTTCTTC	CIAGTVAYNEQFF
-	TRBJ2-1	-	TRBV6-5	TGTGCCAGCAGTTACCCCTCGCGGGCGGACCCACGCGAGCAGTTCTTC	CASSYPSRADPREQFF
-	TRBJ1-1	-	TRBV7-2	TGTGCCAGCAGCCAACTAGTGGATGCTTTCTTT	CASSQLVDAFF
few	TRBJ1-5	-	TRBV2	TGTGCCAGCAGTGAACTAGGTGATCAGCCCCAGCATTTT	CASSELGDQPQHF
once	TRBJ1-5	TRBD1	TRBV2	TGTGCCAGCGATACAGGGGGCGCTTACCCCAATCAGCCCCAGCATTTT	CASDTGGAYPNQPQHF
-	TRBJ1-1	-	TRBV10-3	TGTGCCATCAGTGCACAGGGTCGGAACACTGAAGCTTTCTTT	CAISAQGRNTEAFF
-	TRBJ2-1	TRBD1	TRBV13	TGTGCCAGCAGCTTAGGGGACAGGGTGTCGAATGAGCAGTTCTTC	CASSLGDRVSNEQFF
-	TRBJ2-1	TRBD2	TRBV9	TGTGCCAGTGCCTCACTAGCGCAGGATGAGCAGTTCTTC	CASASLAQDEQFF
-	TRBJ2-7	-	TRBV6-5	TGTGCCAGCAGCCCCTTCAGCGAATACCACGAGCAGTACTTC	CASSPFSEYHEQYF
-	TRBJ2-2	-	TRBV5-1	TGCGCCAGCAGCCCCATGGGACCGCGGGGTGACACCGGGGAGCTGTTTTTT	CASSPMGPRGDTGELFF
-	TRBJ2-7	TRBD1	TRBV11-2	TGTGCCAGCCGACAGGGAGAGGACGAGCAGTACTTC	CASRQGEDEQYF
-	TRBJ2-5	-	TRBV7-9	TGTGCCAGCAGCATCAGGGCCGGGGGAGAGACCCAGTACTTC	CASSIRAGGETQYF
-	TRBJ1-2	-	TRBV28	TGTGCCAGCAGTGGCCTAAACGGATCTGGCTACACCTTC	CASSGLNGSGYTF
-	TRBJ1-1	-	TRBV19	TGTGCCAGTACCCCCCCAGGGGTGGGGGGCACTGAAGCTTTCTTT	CASTPPGVGGTEAFF
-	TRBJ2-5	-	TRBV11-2	TGTGCCAGCAGCTTCGGACAGCTAACTCAAGAGACCCAGTACTTC	CASSFGQLTQETQYF
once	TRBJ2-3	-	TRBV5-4	TGTGCCAGCAGCTTACGGGAGAACTCAGATACGCAGTATTTT	CASSLRENSDTQYF
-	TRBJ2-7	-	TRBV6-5	TGTGCCAGCAGGACGCAGGGTAACCACGAGCAGTACTTC	CASRTQGNHEQYF
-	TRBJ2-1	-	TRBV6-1	TGTGCCGCCCAGACAGCTCCTACTTACAATGAGCAGTTCTTC	CAAQTAPTYNEQFF
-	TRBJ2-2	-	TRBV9	TGTGCCAGCAGCTTACAGGTGACTAACACCGGGGAGCTGTTTTTT	CASSLQVTNTGELFF
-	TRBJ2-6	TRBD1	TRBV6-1	TGTGCCAGCAGTGAAGTAACCGGACAGGGGGTGTACGTCCTGACTTTC	CASSEVTGQGVYVLTF
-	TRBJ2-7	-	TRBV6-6	TGTGCCAGCAGTTCCCAGTTCCCCTACGAGCAGTACTTC	CASSSQFPYEQYF
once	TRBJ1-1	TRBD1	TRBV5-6	TGTGCCAGCAGCTTGTCCAGACAGGGGCGGACTGAAGCTTTCTTT	CASSLSRQGRTEAFF
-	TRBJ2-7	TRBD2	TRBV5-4	TGTGCCAGCAGCTGGGGGCTAGCGGGAGGCCTAAGCTCCTACGAGCAGTACTTC	CASSWGLAGGLSSYEQYF
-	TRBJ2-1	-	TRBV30	TGTGCCTGGAGTGTACGTCTAGTCGTAAGCAATGAGCAGTTCTTC	CAWSVRLVVSNEQFF
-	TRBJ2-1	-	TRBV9	TGTGCCAGCAGCGTAGAACCAACCTACAATGAGCAGTTCTTC	CASSVEPTYNEQFF
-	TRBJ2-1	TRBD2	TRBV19	TGTGCCAGTAGTATAGACCCCTGGTCTAGCGGGATTTACGGTGAGCAGTTCTTC	CASSIDPWSSGIYGEQFF
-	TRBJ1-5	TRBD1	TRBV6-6	TGTGCCAGCAGTCCTAGGGGGCGAGGCAATCAGCCCCAGCATTTT	CASSPRGRGNQPQHF
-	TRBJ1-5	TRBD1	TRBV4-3	TGCGCCAGCAGCCTCGGGACAGGGAAAAATCAGCCCCAGCATTTT	CASSLGTGKNQPQHF
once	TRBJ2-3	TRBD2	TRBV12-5	TGTGCTAGTGGTTTGTGGGTGGGAGGGCCCCCAGATACGCAGTATTTT	CASGLWVGGPPDTQYF
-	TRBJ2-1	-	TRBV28	TGTGCCAGCTGGGGGTCTCAAACTCACCCCAGCCCCAATGAGCAGTTCTTC	CASWGSQTHPSPNEQFF
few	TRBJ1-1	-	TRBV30	TGTGCCTGGAGTGTACGGTCAGGGACAGCTTTCTTT	CAWSVRSGTAFF
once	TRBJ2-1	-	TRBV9	TGTGCCAGCAGCGCCGAGCGAGGGCGGAATGAGCAGTTCTTC	CASSAERGRNEQFF
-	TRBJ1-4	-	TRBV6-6	TGTGCCAGCCGTAGGGGGTGGACTAATGAAAAACTGTTTTTT	CASRRGWTNEKLFF
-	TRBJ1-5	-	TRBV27	TGTGCCAGCAGTGCCGACAGACGTAGCAATCAGCCCCAGCATTTT	CASSADRRSNQPQHF
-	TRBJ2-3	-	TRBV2	TGTGCCAGCAGTCCCCCGGATGATACGCAGTATTTT	CASSPPDDTQYF
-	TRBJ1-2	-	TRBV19	TGTGCCAGTAGTATAGGGGGATCGATTAACTATGGCTACACCTTC	CASSIGGSINYGYTF
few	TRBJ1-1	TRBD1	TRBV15	TGTGCCACCAGCCCCGGGACAGGGGGACGGACTGAAGCTTTCTTT	CATSPGTGGRTEAFF
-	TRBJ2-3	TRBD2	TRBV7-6	TGTGCCAGCACCGTCTCGGGACTAGCGGGAAGCACAGATACGCAGTATTTT	CASTVSGLAGSTDTQYF
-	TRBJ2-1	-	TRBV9	TGTGCCAGCAGCACAGAGGGGCCCATCGGGAATGAGCAGTTCTTC	CASSTEGPIGNEQFF
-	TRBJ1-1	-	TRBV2	TGTGCCAGCTTGGTGACTGAAGCTTTCTTT	CASLVTEAFF
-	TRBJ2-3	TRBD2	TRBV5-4	TGTGCCAGCAGCTTCGGTAGCGGGAGTATGAATACGCAGTATTTT	CASSFGSGSMNTQYF
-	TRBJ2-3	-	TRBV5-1	TGCGCCAGCAGCCGGCCGGAACGGGGACTGGATACGCAGTATTTT	CASSRPERGLDTQYF
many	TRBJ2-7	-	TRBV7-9	TGTGCCAGCAGCCCTAACTGGAACTCCTACGAGCAGTACTTC	CASSPNWNSYEQYF
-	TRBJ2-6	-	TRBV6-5	TGTGCCAGCAGTTACTCAGGGGTCGGGGCCAACGTCCTGACTTTC	CASSYSGVGANVLTF
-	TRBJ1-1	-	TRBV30	TGTGCCTGGAGTCCCCAGGTCCGAGGGAACACTGAAGCTTTCTTT	CAWSPQVRGNTEAFF
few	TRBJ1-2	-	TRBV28	TGTGCCAGCAGCACGGACTATGGCTACACCTTC	CASSTDYGYTF
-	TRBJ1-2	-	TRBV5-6	TGTGCCAGCAGCTTTAGGCAGCGAAACTATGGCTACACCTTC	CASSFRQRNYGYTF
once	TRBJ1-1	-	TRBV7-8	TGTGCCAGCAGCTTCACGGACAGCAAGAACACTGAAGCTTTCTTT	CASSFTDSKNTEAFF
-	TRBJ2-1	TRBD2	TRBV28	TGTGCCAGCAGGGGAGGGCGGGGTGAGCAGTTCTTC	CASRGGRGEQFF
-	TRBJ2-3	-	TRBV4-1	TGCGCCAGCAGCCCGCAGATTAAAGTCACAGATACGCAGTATTTT	CASSPQIKVTDTQYF
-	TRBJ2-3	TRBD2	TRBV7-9	TGTGCCAGCAGTGATAGCGGGAGGACAGATACGCAGTATTTT	CASSDSGRTDTQYF
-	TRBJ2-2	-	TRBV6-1	TGTGCCAGCAGCCGGGACACCGCGAACACCGGGGAGCTGTTTTTT	CASSRDTANTGELFF
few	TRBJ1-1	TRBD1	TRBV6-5	TGTGCCAGCAGTTTTTCGAGAACAGGGGACACTGAAGCTTTCTTT	CASSFSRTGDTEAFF
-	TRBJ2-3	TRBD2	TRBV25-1	TGTGCCAGCAGTGACCCCGGCTGGCGGGAGGGCACAGATACGCAGTATTTT	CASSDPGWREGTDTQYF
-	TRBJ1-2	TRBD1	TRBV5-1	TGCGCCAGCACCCCTCTTGGTGTATCGGACAGGGCAAACTATGGCTACACCTTC	CASTPLGVSDRANYGYTF